This passage covers 10 T cell receptor beta chains from one sample sequenced in a study of T cells in Graves' hyperthyroidism and ophthalmopathy. RNA transcripts gave rise to amplified TCR beta CDR3 regions. The HTBI set primed first-round TCR CDR3 RT-PCR. From the multiplex PCR reads, TCRdb called clonotypes with MiXCR, one entry per CDR3 protein. The sample lists around 340,000 distinct CDR3 sequences, 20% to 25% seen once, with under 55% in the top ten. The material sequenced was blood. These TCRs come from a woman aged 45-65 years with Graves' hyperthyroidism.

This clonotype was observed many times. The chain has TRBV2 and TRBJ1-2, with unresolved D. The CDR3 runs 12 residues. Germline V lookup: CDR1 SNHLY, CDR2 FYNNEI. V lost 2 bases and J 8 bases, leaving 9 bases between the germline ends. In DNA form, the CDR3 reads TGTGCCAGCAGTGAAATGATGGAGGGCTACACCTTC. Protein product: CASSEMMEGYTF.

As concerns this clonotype: A read error may be the cause here, since a much bigger clone is one base away. The J gene is TRBJ2-1, the V gene TRBV5-1; D possibly matches TRBD1 or TRBD2 (5 bases each). V lost 4 bases and J lost 12, with 23 bases in between. Germline assignment: CDR1 SGHRS and CDR2 YFSETQ. CDR3 length: 15 residues. CDR3 sequence (DNA): TGCGCCAGCAGCGTCACAACCTTCGGGGCCGTGGGGCAGTTCTTC. Protein product: CASSVTTFGAVGQFF.

Of note for this clonotype: The junction and the germline gene differ at one end; a read error may be behind it. The rearrangement links TRBV28 to TRBJ1-5; D call uncertain. Germline CDR1 MDHEN, CDR2 SYDVKM. There are 15 residues in the CDR3. The CDR3 reads CTSSLRGQAPQPQHF. CDR3 nucleotide sequence: TGTACCAGCAGCCTTCGAGGGCAGGCGCCTCAGCCCCAGCATTTT.

This clonotype turned up a few times. V usage is TRBV19 and J usage is TRBJ2-4; TRBD1 aligns across 7 bases. Per the germline V gene, CDR1 is LNHDA and CDR2 is SQIVND (reference sequence). The CDR3 sequence is 18 residues long. Losses at the gene ends were 2 bases for V and 0 bases for J; bases not matched to a gene: 10. As DNA, the CDR3 is TGTGCCAGTAGTATATTCTCCTCAGGGGGTTTAGCCAAAAACATTCAGTACTTC. Protein product: CASSIFSSGGLAKNIQYF.

The CDR3 here is CASSLATLASGGGQETQYF. Here the CDR3 DNA reads TGTGCCAGCAGCTTAGCGACATTGGCTAGCGGGGGGGGACAAGAGACCCAGTACTTC. The chain carries TRBV7-9 and TRBJ2-5, with 12 bases fitting TRBD2. The CDR3 runs 19 residues. Germline V CDR1 and CDR2: SEHNR, FQNEAQ (reference sequence). The junction had 10 bases not matched to a gene; V was cut back by 0 bases and J by 2 bases.

This clonotype was counted at least ten times. The chain has TRBV19 and TRBJ2-1; 9 bases map to TRBD2. Trimming took 4 bases from V and 2 from J; bases not matched to a gene: 9. The germline V gene encodes CDR1 LNHDA and CDR2 SQIVND (reference sequence). This CDR3 has 17 residues. DNA for the CDR3: TGTGCCAGTAGTAAAGGACATAGCGGGAGCCCCTACAATGAGCAGTTCTTC. Encoded protein: CASSKGHSGSPYNEQFF.

The chain is built from TRBV12-3 or TRBV12-4 and TRBJ1-1, with 11 bases identical to TRBD1. The CDR3 totals 14 residues. With 5 bases clipped from V and 5 bases from J, the junction kept 4 bases outside the gene matches. In DNA, the CDR3 is TGTGCCAGCAGTGGGACAGGGGGTGTAACTGAAGCTTTCTTT. This translates into CASSGTGGVTEAFF.

This chain uses TRBV5-1 with TRBJ2-1, with TRBD2 identical over 13 bases. The CDR3 loop spans 17 amino acids. With 3 bases clipped from V and 9 bases from J, the junction kept 12 bases outside the gene matches. Germline loops: CDR1 SGHRS, CDR2 YFSETQ. The CDR3 DNA reads TGCGCCAGCAGCTCCCGACCGGGACTAGCGGGAACCGGTGAGCAGTTCTTC. This translates into CASSSRPGLAGTGEQFF.

This clonotype was recorded a few times. A read error may explain this, as a much larger clone is one base away. V and J are TRBV11-1 and TRBJ2-1; D may be TRBD2 (5 bases). There are 13 residues in the CDR3. Germline values: CDR1 SGHAT, CDR2 FQDESV (reference sequence). CDR3 protein: CASSLRVYNEQLF. DNA for the CDR3: TGTGCCAGCAGCTTGCGGGTGTACAATGAGCAGCTCTTC.

This clonotype was counted at least ten times. The chain links TRBV11-2 to TRBJ2-2; 13 bases are shared with TRBD2. The germline V gene encodes CDR1 SGHAT and CDR2 FQNNGV. J was trimmed by 3 bases and V by 1 base; bases with no gene match: 11. The CDR3 loop spans 20 amino acids. The CDR3 region has the DNA TGTGCCAGCAGCTTAGGCCGACTAGCGGGAGGAAGGGGGCACACCGGGGAGCTGTTTTTT. This encodes CASSLGRLAGGRGHTGELFF.